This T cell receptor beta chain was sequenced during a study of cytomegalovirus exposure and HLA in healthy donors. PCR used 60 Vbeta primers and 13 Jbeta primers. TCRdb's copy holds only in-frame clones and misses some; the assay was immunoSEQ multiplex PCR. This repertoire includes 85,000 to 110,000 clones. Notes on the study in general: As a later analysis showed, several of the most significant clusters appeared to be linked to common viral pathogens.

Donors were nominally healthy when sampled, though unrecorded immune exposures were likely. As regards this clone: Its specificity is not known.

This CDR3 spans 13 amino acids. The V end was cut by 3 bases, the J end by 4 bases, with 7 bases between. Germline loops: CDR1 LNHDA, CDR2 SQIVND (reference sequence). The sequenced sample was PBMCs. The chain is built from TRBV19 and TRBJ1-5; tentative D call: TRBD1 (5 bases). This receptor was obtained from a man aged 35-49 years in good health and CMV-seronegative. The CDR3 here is CASSMTENQPQHF. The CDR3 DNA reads TGTGCCAGTAGTATGACAGAGAATCAGCCCCAGCATTTT. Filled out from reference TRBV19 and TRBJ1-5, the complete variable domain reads DGGITQSPKYLFRKEGQNVTLSCEQNLNHDAMYWYRQDPGQGLRLIYYSQIVNDFQKGDIAEGYSVSREKKESFPLTVTSAQKNPTAFYLCASSMTENQPQHFGDGTRLSIL.